These T cell receptor beta chains were read from a single sample in a study of T cells in Graves' hyperthyroidism and ophthalmopathy. TCRdb passed the multiplex PCR reads through MiXCR, listing each CDR3 protein once. The sample carries hundreds of thousands of distinct CDR3 sequences, 16% recorded once. The sequencing sample was made of blood. The receptors shown here come from a woman between 40 and 50 years old with Graves' ophthalmopathy. Both conserved end residues are part of each CDR3. D genes are given only for firm matches. Expanded clones are given a class, and other clones once, few, many or no size at all.

abundance: NA; v_gene: TRBV7-2; j_gene: TRBJ2-3; d_gene: TRBD1; CDR3nt: TGTGCCAGCAGCTTGGACAGGGGTACAGATACGCAGTGTTTT; CDR3aa: CASSLDRGTDTQCF
abundance: NA; v_gene: TRBV19; j_gene: TRBJ2-7; d_gene: NA; CDR3nt: TGTGCCAGTAGTATTGAGACAGCCTACGAGCAGTACTTC; CDR3aa: CASSIETAYEQYF
abundance: NA; v_gene: TRBV18; j_gene: TRBJ2-2; d_gene: TRBD2; CDR3nt: TGTGCCAGCTCACCACCGGGACTAGCGCACACCGGGGAGCTGTTTTTT; CDR3aa: CASSPPGLAHTGELFF
abundance: few; v_gene: TRBV24-1; j_gene: TRBJ2-7; d_gene: NA; CDR3nt: TGTGCCACCAGTGAGGCTGGGGCCTACGAGCAGTACTTC; CDR3aa: CATSEAGAYEQYF
abundance: few; v_gene: TRBV20-1; j_gene: TRBJ2-1; d_gene: NA; CDR3nt: TGCAGTGCATTAGACAGACCTCTAAACAGTCCAACCTACTACAATGAGCAGTTCTTC; CDR3aa: CSALDRPLNSPTYYNEQFF
abundance: many; v_gene: TRBV2; j_gene: TRBJ2-2; d_gene: NA; CDR3nt: TGTGCCAGCCTCGACAGCGCGAACACCGGGGAGCTGTTTTTT; CDR3aa: CASLDSANTGELFF
abundance: few; v_gene: TRBV20-1; j_gene: TRBJ2-1; d_gene: NA; CDR3nt: TGCAGTGTAGTCCGTGGCGGCGGCTACAATGAGCAGTTCTTC; CDR3aa: CSVVRGGGYNEQFF
abundance: NA; v_gene: TRBV12-3/TRBV12-4; j_gene: TRBJ1-2; d_gene: NA; CDR3nt: TGTGCCATAAATAGGGGCAACGGCTACACCTTC; CDR3aa: CAINRGNGYTF
abundance: many; v_gene: TRBV6-1; j_gene: TRBJ2-6; d_gene: NA; CDR3nt: TGTGCCAGCAGTGAATATTGGGCCCTAAGCTCTGGGGCCAACGTCCTGACTTTC; CDR3aa: CASSEYWALSSGANVLTF
abundance: many; v_gene: TRBV12-3/TRBV12-4; j_gene: TRBJ1-1; d_gene: NA; CDR3nt: TGTGCCAGCAGTTTAGAGGGGAGAGTTACTGAAGCTTTCTTT; CDR3aa: CASSLEGRVTEAFF
abundance: many; v_gene: TRBV20-1; j_gene: TRBJ2-3; d_gene: TRBD2; CDR3nt: TGCAGTGCCACCCCCCTAGCGGGAGGCGCAGATACGCAGTATTTT; CDR3aa: CSATPLAGGADTQYF
abundance: many; v_gene: TRBV7-9; j_gene: TRBJ1-2; d_gene: NA; CDR3nt: TGTGCCAGCAGCGAGGACGGCTATGGCTACACCTTC; CDR3aa: CASSEDGYGYTF
abundance: NA; v_gene: TRBV6-1; j_gene: TRBJ1-5; d_gene: NA; CDR3nt: TGTGCCAGCAGTGAGACCGCGCTGAGGCCCCAGCATTTT; CDR3aa: CASSETALRPQHF
abundance: many; v_gene: TRBV18; j_gene: TRBJ2-7; d_gene: NA; CDR3nt: TGTGCCAGCTCACCTTCTCAGAGCGAGCAGTACTTC; CDR3aa: CASSPSQSEQYF
abundance: once; v_gene: TRBV5-6; j_gene: TRBJ2-3; d_gene: NA; CDR3nt: TGTGCCAGCGGGTGGGACACTAGCACAGATACGCAGTATTTT; CDR3aa: CASGWDTSTDTQYF
abundance: NA; v_gene: TRBV6-4; j_gene: TRBJ2-1; d_gene: TRBD2; CDR3nt: TGTGCCAGCAGTGACTTGCTGAGGGCGGGAGTCTTGTTCTTC; CDR3aa: CASSDLLRAGVLFF
abundance: NA; v_gene: TRBV12-3/TRBV12-4; j_gene: TRBJ1-1; d_gene: NA; CDR3nt: TGTGCCAGCAGTTTTAGGGAGGCCACTGAAGCTTCCTTT; CDR3aa: CASSFREATEASF
abundance: few; v_gene: TRBV20-1; j_gene: TRBJ2-5; d_gene: NA; CDR3nt: TGCAGTGCGGTCCAGGCCGAGACCCAGTACTTC; CDR3aa: CSAVQAETQYF
abundance: many; v_gene: TRBV11-2; j_gene: TRBJ2-7; d_gene: NA; CDR3nt: TGTGCCAGCAGCTTAGGGCCTACCGAGCAGTACTTC; CDR3aa: CASSLGPTEQYF
abundance: few; v_gene: TRBV5-1; j_gene: TRBJ2-7; d_gene: TRBD1; CDR3nt: TGCGCCAGCAGCTTGGCTGACAGGGGCGAGCAGTACTTC; CDR3aa: CASSLADRGEQYF
abundance: few; v_gene: TRBV29-1; j_gene: TRBJ1-1; d_gene: NA; CDR3nt: TGCAGCGTTGAAAGGCAGGGCGGGACTGAAGCTTTCTTT; CDR3aa: CSVERQGGTEAFF
abundance: many; v_gene: TRBV5-1; j_gene: TRBJ2-7; d_gene: NA; CDR3nt: TGCGCCAGCAGAAACAGCGAGTACGAGCAGTACTTC; CDR3aa: CASRNSEYEQYF
abundance: NA; v_gene: TRBV19; j_gene: TRBJ1-1; d_gene: NA; CDR3nt: TGTGCCAGTAGTGAAAGGCGGACGAACACTGAAGCTTTCTTT; CDR3aa: CASSERRTNTEAFF
abundance: few; v_gene: TRBV4-2; j_gene: TRBJ2-3; d_gene: NA; CDR3nt: TGTGCCAGCAGCCCCTCCAGGTGGGGGGACACAGATACGCAGTATTTT; CDR3aa: CASSPSRWGDTDTQYF
abundance: few; v_gene: TRBV11-2; j_gene: TRBJ2-1; d_gene: TRBD1; CDR3nt: TGTGCCAGCAGCTCAGGGGGCTCAACCTACAATGAGCAGTTCTTC; CDR3aa: CASSSGGSTYNEQFF
abundance: NA; v_gene: TRBV28; j_gene: TRBJ1-1; d_gene: NA; CDR3nt: TGTGCCAGCAGTTTATTCGAGAGGGTGGGGAACACTGAAGCTTTCTTT; CDR3aa: CASSLFERVGNTEAFF
abundance: NA; v_gene: TRBV7-7; j_gene: TRBJ2-5; d_gene: NA; CDR3nt: TGTGCTAGCAAGCAGCCGTACCAAGAGACCCAGTACTTC; CDR3aa: CASKQPYQETQYF
abundance: many; v_gene: TRBV2; j_gene: TRBJ2-7; d_gene: NA; CDR3nt: TGTGCCAGGCCCCGGGAGGAGCAGTACTTC; CDR3aa: CARPREEQYF
abundance: few; v_gene: TRBV6-2/TRBV6-3; j_gene: TRBJ2-7; d_gene: TRBD2; CDR3nt: TGTGCCAGCAGTTACGTCGTAGCGGGAGAGGTGCAGTACTTC; CDR3aa: CASSYVVAGEVQYF
abundance: many; v_gene: TRBV6-1; j_gene: TRBJ1-1; d_gene: NA; CDR3nt: TGTGCCAGCACTTGGTCCTTCATCGGGGTCGAAGCTTTCTTT; CDR3aa: CASTWSFIGVEAFF
abundance: few; v_gene: TRBV3-1; j_gene: TRBJ2-5; d_gene: TRBD2; CDR3nt: TGTGCCAGCAGCCAACGGGGGACTAAACAAGAGACCCAGTACTTC; CDR3aa: CASSQRGTKQETQYF
abundance: few; v_gene: TRBV7-9; j_gene: TRBJ2-1; d_gene: TRBD2; CDR3nt: TGTGCCAGCAGCTTACCTCCACTAGCGGGAGTTATTAATGAGCAGTTCTTC; CDR3aa: CASSLPPLAGVINEQFF
abundance: NA; v_gene: TRBV7-8; j_gene: TRBJ1-5; d_gene: NA; CDR3nt: TGTGCCAGCAGCTCTATGCATACGTTTAACAATCAGCCCCAGCATTTT; CDR3aa: CASSSMHTFNNQPQHF
abundance: many; v_gene: TRBV11-2; j_gene: TRBJ2-1; d_gene: TRBD2; CDR3nt: TGTGCCAGCAGCTTAGTCCTTGCGGGAGCCAATGAGCAGTTCTTC; CDR3aa: CASSLVLAGANEQFF
abundance: few; v_gene: TRBV12-3/TRBV12-4; j_gene: TRBJ2-3; d_gene: NA; CDR3nt: TGTGCCAGCAGTCTGGTGGGGTTCACAGATACGCAGTATTTT; CDR3aa: CASSLVGFTDTQYF
abundance: NA; v_gene: TRBV12-3/TRBV12-4; j_gene: TRBJ2-1; d_gene: NA; CDR3nt: TGTGCCAGCACCCTTGACGGTGGGGGTTACAATGAGCAGTTCTTC; CDR3aa: CASTLDGGGYNEQFF
abundance: many; v_gene: TRBV6-9; j_gene: TRBJ2-7; d_gene: NA; CDR3nt: TGTGCCAGCAGTTACCCCATCACCGACTCCTACGAGCAGTACTTC; CDR3aa: CASSYPITDSYEQYF
abundance: many; v_gene: TRBV18; j_gene: TRBJ2-5; d_gene: NA; CDR3nt: TGTGCCAGCTCTCGGGACATTGAAGAGACCCAGTACTTC; CDR3aa: CASSRDIEETQYF
abundance: NA; v_gene: TRBV4-1; j_gene: TRBJ2-3; d_gene: TRBD2; CDR3nt: TGCGCCAGCAGCCAAGATGGCCCTGCCGTAGGGACTAGCGGGGGGGCTTCAGATACGCAGTATTTT; CDR3aa: CASSQDGPAVGTSGGASDTQYF
abundance: many; v_gene: TRBV28; j_gene: TRBJ1-5; d_gene: TRBD1; CDR3nt: TGTGCCAGCAGTGCCCGGGACAGGGGTGTACATCAGCCCCAGCATTTT; CDR3aa: CASSARDRGVHQPQHF
abundance: many; v_gene: TRBV18; j_gene: TRBJ2-5; d_gene: TRBD2; CDR3nt: TGTGCCAGCTCACCAGATGGGAGGGCCCAGTACTTC; CDR3aa: CASSPDGRAQYF
abundance: NA; v_gene: TRBV5-1; j_gene: TRBJ2-5; d_gene: NA; CDR3nt: TGCGCCAGCAGCTTGGCCCACGGAGAGACCCAGTACTTC; CDR3aa: CASSLAHGETQYF
abundance: many; v_gene: TRBV5-1; j_gene: TRBJ1-1; d_gene: NA; CDR3nt: TGCGCCAGCAGCTTGGAGGGATCTGAAGCTTTCTTT; CDR3aa: CASSLEGSEAFF
abundance: few; v_gene: TRBV29-1; j_gene: TRBJ2-3; d_gene: TRBD1; CDR3nt: TGCAGCGTTGGGACAGGGACAGATACGCAGTATTTT; CDR3aa: CSVGTGTDTQYF
abundance: many; v_gene: TRBV5-1; j_gene: TRBJ2-1; d_gene: NA; CDR3nt: TGCGCCAGCAGCTTGGCCGGGAGCGGGTCGACGATTAGACAGCAGTTCTTC; CDR3aa: CASSLAGSGSTIRQQFF
abundance: few; v_gene: TRBV19; j_gene: TRBJ2-1; d_gene: NA; CDR3nt: TGTGCCAGTAGTATAGCGGGGTACCAGAATGAGCAGTTCTTC; CDR3aa: CASSIAGYQNEQFF
abundance: NA; v_gene: TRBV10-3; j_gene: TRBJ2-3; d_gene: NA; CDR3nt: TGTGCCATCAGCCTGGGCACAGATACGCAGTATTTT; CDR3aa: CAISLGTDTQYF
abundance: NA; v_gene: TRBV7-3; j_gene: TRBJ2-2; d_gene: TRBD2; CDR3nt: TGTGCCAGCAGCCCCGTAGCGGGGGGCGGGGAGCTGTTTTTT; CDR3aa: CASSPVAGGGELFF
abundance: many; v_gene: TRBV5-1; j_gene: TRBJ2-5; d_gene: NA; CDR3nt: TGCGCCAGCAGCCCGACGGCAGGGGAAGAGACCCAGTACTTC; CDR3aa: CASSPTAGEETQYF
abundance: many; v_gene: TRBV2; j_gene: TRBJ1-5; d_gene: NA; CDR3nt: TGTGCCAGCAGGGGAACTAGCAATCAGCCCCAGCATTTT; CDR3aa: CASRGTSNQPQHF
abundance: NA; v_gene: TRBV29-1; j_gene: TRBJ2-7; d_gene: TRBD1; CDR3nt: TGCAGCGTGAGACAGGGTGGATCCTACGAGCAGTACTTC; CDR3aa: CSVRQGGSYEQYF
abundance: NA; v_gene: TRBV28; j_gene: TRBJ2-2; d_gene: TRBD2; CDR3nt: TGTGCCAGCCCCAGCGCGGGAGAAACTGGCACCGGGGAGCTGTTTTTT; CDR3aa: CASPSAGETGTGELFF
abundance: few; v_gene: TRBV28; j_gene: TRBJ2-2; d_gene: TRBD2; CDR3nt: TGTGCCAGCATTGGGACTAGCGGGTCCACCGGGGAGCTGTTTTTT; CDR3aa: CASIGTSGSTGELFF
abundance: NA; v_gene: TRBV4-1; j_gene: TRBJ2-2; d_gene: NA; CDR3nt: TGCGCCAGCAGACCCAACGGGGCCTCGAACACCGGGGAGCTGTTTTTT; CDR3aa: CASRPNGASNTGELFF
abundance: few; v_gene: TRBV12-3/TRBV12-4; j_gene: TRBJ2-2; d_gene: TRBD1; CDR3nt: TGTGCCAGCATGACAGGGGAGGAGGCCGGGGAGCTGTTTTTT; CDR3aa: CASMTGEEAGELFF
abundance: few; v_gene: TRBV13; j_gene: TRBJ2-5; d_gene: NA; CDR3nt: TGTGCCAGCAGCTTTTCGGTCAGTAGAGAGACCCAGTACTTC; CDR3aa: CASSFSVSRETQYF
abundance: many; v_gene: TRBV6-1; j_gene: TRBJ2-7; d_gene: NA; CDR3nt: TGTGCCAGCAGGGGGACGGAATCCTACGAGCAGTACTTC; CDR3aa: CASRGTESYEQYF
abundance: few; v_gene: TRBV30; j_gene: TRBJ2-1; d_gene: TRBD2; CDR3nt: TGTGCCTGGGCCGTAGCGGGGGGGAACAATGAGCAGTTCTTC; CDR3aa: CAWAVAGGNNEQFF
abundance: NA; v_gene: TRBV7-8; j_gene: TRBJ2-2; d_gene: TRBD2; CDR3nt: TGTGCCAGCACCTTAAGCGGGAGGGGCATAGAGCTGTTTTTT; CDR3aa: CASTLSGRGIELFF
abundance: NA; v_gene: TRBV7-9; j_gene: TRBJ2-5; d_gene: NA; CDR3nt: TGTGCCAGCGAACGGGAGACCCAGTACTTC; CDR3aa: CASERETQYF